This entry lists 20 T cell receptor beta chains sequenced from one sample in a study of molecular identifiers for immune sequencing clone quantification. TCRdb reanalysed the PCR reads using MiXCR and keeps one entry per CDR3 protein. The sample shows some 590,000 distinct CDR3 sequences, around 25% of them seen only once. Material: naive CD8+ T cells from blood, with Jurkat cell RNA spiked in. Documented subset: FACS-sorted CD8+CD4-CCR7+CD45RA+ naive T cells. Source of these receptors: a human donor in good health. Some libraries in this study had Jurkat cell RNA spiked in.

This clonotype was counted many times. The chain is built from TRBV5-5 and TRBJ2-7; the D is unclear. V was trimmed by 4 bases and J by 9 bases, leaving 20 bases between them. Germline V gene lookup returns CDR1 SGHKS and CDR2 YYEKEE (reference sequence). The CDR3 totals 14 residues. This CDR3 reads CASSPGFMTDPQYF. As DNA, the CDR3 is TGTGCCAGCAGCCCTGGGTTTATGACGGACCCGCAGTACTTC.

Only a few counts were recorded for this clonotype. V usage is TRBV6-5 and J usage is TRBJ1-1; D remains ambiguous. V lost 0 bases, J lost 4 bases, and 9 bases lay in between. CDR1 is MNHEY and CDR2 is SVGAGI in the germline V gene. CDR3 length equals 14 residues. The CDR3 DNA is TGTGCCAGCAGTTACTCCCCCATCGGCACTGAAGCTTTCTTT. Protein product: CASSYSPIGTEAFF.

Comments on this clonotype: This may be a read error, as it is one base from a much larger clone. The rearrangement joins TRBV7-9 to TRBJ1-1; D ambiguous. The CDR3 has 14 amino acids. Germline V CDR1 and CDR2: SEHNR, FQNEAQ (reference sequence). Trimming shortened V by 0 bases and J by 2 bases, and 7 bases separated the two germline ends. CDR3 amino acids: CASSLAFVNTEAFF. Here the CDR3 DNA reads TGTGCCAGCAGCTTAGCGTTTGTTAACACTGAAGCTTTCTTT.

This clonotype was counted ten times or more. The chain is built from TRBV5-1 and TRBJ2-7; a weak D match, TRBD2 (5 bases). Trimming took 0 bases from V and 0 from J, leaving 13 bases between them. CDR1 and CDR2 (germline): SGHRS, YFSETQ. The CDR3 totals 16 residues. Written as DNA, the CDR3 is TGCGCCAGCAGCTTGGCCCCAGCGGTGAGCTCCTACGAGCAGTACTTC. This encodes CASSLAPAVSSYEQYF.

The genes are TRBV19 and TRBJ2-5; tentative D call: TRBD1 (5 bases). The V end lost 5 bases, the J end lost 1 base, and 11 bases lay between the germline ends. The V gene's germline CDR1 is LNHDA and CDR2 SQIVND (reference sequence). This CDR3 is 14 amino acids long. The CDR3 nucleotides are TGTGCCAGTAGTTTGACAGCCTTCCAAGAGACCCAGTACTTC. Protein sequence: CASSLTAFQETQYF.

The V and J genes are TRBV27 and TRBJ2-7, with a tentative D call TRBD2 (6 bases). V dropped 3 bases and J dropped 2 bases, with 14 bases sitting between them. The CDR3 is 15 amino acids. Germline CDR1 is MNHEY and CDR2 is SMNVEV (reference sequence). The CDR3 nucleotides are TGTGCCAGCAGTTTTAATGGCGGGGAGACCTACGAGCAGTACTTC. Amino acid sequence: CASSFNGGETYEQYF.

On this clonotype itself: The missing conserved phenylalanine or tryptophan at the end of this CDR3 makes a read error likely. The chain has TRBV29-1 and TRBJ2-7, with 14 positions matching TRBD2. CDR3 size: 14 residues. Germline CDR1 reads SQVTM; CDR2 reads ANQGSEA. The V segment lost 4 bases and the J segment 3 bases; nucleotides outside the gene matches: 2. As DNA, the CDR3 is TGCAGCGTTGTGGGACTAGCGGGAGTCTACGAGCAGTACCTC. It translates to CSVVGLAGVYEQYL.

A word on this clonotype: A much bigger clone sits one base away, suggesting this may be a read error. The chain is built from TRBV9 and TRBJ1-1; TRBD1 might be the D (6 bases). Germline V lookup: CDR1 SGDLS, CDR2 YYNGEE. The V end lost 4 bases, the J end lost 2 bases, and 12 bases lay between the germline ends. The CDR3 has 14 amino acids. DNA of the CDR3: TGTGCCAGCAGCAAGACAGGTATAAACACTGAAGCTTTCTTT. Translating it yields CASSKTGINTEAFF.

This clonotype was picked up a small number of times. The CDR3 loop is CASSTGTDNQPQHF. DNA of the CDR3: TGTGCCAGTAGTACGGGGACAGACAATCAGCCCCAGCATTTT. The chain uses TRBV19 and TRBJ1-5; 7 bases are shared with TRBD1. This CDR3 region has 14 residues. Germline assignment: CDR1 LNHDA and CDR2 SQIVND (reference sequence). V was pared by 4 bases and J by 3 bases, with 3 bases of the junction left unmatched.

This clonotype has ten or more counts. The genes are TRBV20-1 and TRBJ1-1; 11 bases are a match to TRBD1. CDR3 size: 17 residues. Germline V gene data show CDR1 as DFQATT and CDR2 as SNEGSKA (reference sequence). J gave up 1 base and V 1 base, and 8 bases lay outside the gene matches. Here the CDR3 reads CSARGGQGEGRNTEAFF. The CDR3 region has the DNA TGCAGTGCTAGAGGGGGACAGGGGGAAGGTCGGAACACTGAAGCTTTCTTT.

This clonotype was counted ten times or more. This chain uses TRBV4-3 with TRBJ2-7, with 7 bases fitting TRBD2. The CDR3 is 15 residues long. Germline V gene lookup returns CDR1 LGHNA and CDR2 YSLEER. V lost 0 bases, J lost 2 bases, and 4 bases stayed unmatched. DNA of the CDR3: TGCGCCAGCAGCCAAGAGTGGGGGGGAACCTACGAGCAGTACTTC. This gives the protein CASSQEWGGTYEQYF.

In this sample, this clonotype turned up many times. The rearrangement joins TRBV13 to TRBJ2-6, with no clear D. The V end lost 5 bases, the J end lost 0 bases, and 8 bases lay between the germline ends. This CDR3 comprises 15 residues. The germline V gene has CDR1 PRHDT and CDR2 FYEKMQ (reference sequence). The CDR3 reads CASSQGRSGANVLTF. The CDR3 DNA follows: TGTGCCAGCAGCCAAGGGCGCTCTGGGGCCAACGTCCTGACTTTC.

This clonotype was observed many times. This sequence joins TRBV30 and TRBJ2-7; D not resolved. Trimming cost V 0 bases and J 3 bases, with 6 bases left between them. The germline V gene has CDR1 GTSNPN and CDR2 SVGIG (reference sequence). There are 12 residues in the CDR3. The CDR3 DNA follows: TGTGCCTGGAGTGTATCTGGCTACGAGCAGTACTTC. Its translation is CAWSVSGYEQYF.

As regards this clonotype: One base away lies a much larger clone, so this may be a sequencing read error. The chain has TRBV20-1 and TRBJ2-7; possible D gene TRBD1, 6 bases. Germline values: CDR1 DFQATT, CDR2 SNEGSKA (reference sequence). The CDR3 runs to 14 residues. The CDR3 is CSAPADRSSNEQYF. Written as DNA, the CDR3 is TGCAGTGCTCCAGCTGACAGGAGCTCCAACGAGCAGTACTTC.

Of note for this clonotype: A single base separates this from a much larger clone, so it may be a read error. The genes are TRBV6-1 and TRBJ2-7, with D perhaps matching TRBD1 (5 bases). This CDR3 has 12 amino acids. The V gene's germline CDR1 is MNHNS and CDR2 SASEGT. DNA for the CDR3: TGTGCCAGCAGTGACTGGGGCTACGAGCAGAACTTC. Translating gives CASSDWGYEQNF.

This chain links TRBV9 with TRBJ2-7; TRBD2 aligns across 8 bases. Germline V gene data show CDR1 as SGDLS and CDR2 as YYNGEE. The CDR3 is 15 amino acids. V gave up 0 bases and J gave up 4 bases; unmatched junction bases: 6. Here the CDR3 reads CASSVGISGIYEQYF. The CDR3 DNA follows: TGTGCCAGCAGCGTAGGGATTAGCGGGATTTACGAGCAGTACTTC.

This rearrangement joins TRBV27 to TRBJ2-1, with a possible D match to TRBD1 (6 bases). Trimming took 5 bases from V and 2 from J, leaving 13 bases between them. The CDR3 runs 15 residues. Germline CDR1 and CDR2: MNHEY and SMNVEV (reference sequence). The CDR3 DNA follows: TGTGCCAGCAGTCCCGGACAGCCCCCCTACAATGAGCAGTTCTTC. It specifies CASSPGQPPYNEQFF.

A word on this clonotype: This CDR3 is missing its conserved last phenylalanine or tryptophan, likely due to a read error. The genes are TRBV30 and TRBJ2-7; D is unresolved. V shed 0 bases and J shed 3 bases, with 15 bases lying between them. Germline values: CDR1 GTSNPN, CDR2 SVGIG (reference sequence). The CDR3 has 15 residues. CDR3 residues: CAWSVGPAQDYEQYL. CDR3 coding DNA: TGTGCCTGGAGTGTAGGACCAGCTCAAGACTACGAGCAGTACCTC.

The chain has TRBV5-6 and TRBJ2-7, with 8 positions matching TRBD1. The germline gives CDR1 SGHDT, CDR2 YYEEEE. V shed 6 bases and J 3 bases; nucleotides not matched to a gene: 14. The CDR3 runs 16 residues. The CDR3 nucleotides read TGTGCCAGCACTAACCTTGAAGGGACAGGATACTACGAGCAGTACTTC. Its protein is CASTNLEGTGYYEQYF.

In regard to this clonotype: Germline and junction disagree at one end, which may indicate a read error. The CDR3, as DNA: TGTGCCAGCAGTTTAGTCCCAATGGGACAGACGAACACCGGGGAGCTGTCTTTT. Protein: CASSLVPMGQTNTGELSF. The chain is built from TRBV12-3 or TRBV12-4 and TRBJ2-2; TRBD1 agrees at 7 bases. This CDR3 has 18 residues.